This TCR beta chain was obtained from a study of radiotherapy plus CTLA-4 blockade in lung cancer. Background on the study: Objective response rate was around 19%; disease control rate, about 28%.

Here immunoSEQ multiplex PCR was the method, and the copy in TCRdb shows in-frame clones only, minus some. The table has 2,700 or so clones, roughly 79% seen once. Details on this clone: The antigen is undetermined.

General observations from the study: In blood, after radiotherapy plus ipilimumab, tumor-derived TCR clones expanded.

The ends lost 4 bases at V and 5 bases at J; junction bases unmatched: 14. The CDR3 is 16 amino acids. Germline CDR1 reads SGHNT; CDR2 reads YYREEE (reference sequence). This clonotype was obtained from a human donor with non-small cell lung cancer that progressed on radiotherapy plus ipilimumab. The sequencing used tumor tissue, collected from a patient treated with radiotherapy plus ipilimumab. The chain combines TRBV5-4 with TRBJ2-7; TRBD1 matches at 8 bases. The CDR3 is CASSPGTQTGGNEQYF. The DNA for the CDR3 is TGTGCCAGCAGCCCAGGTACACAAACAGGGGGAAACGAGCAGTACTTC.